The 18 T cell receptor beta chains given below trace back to one sample, sequenced in a study of CXCR3-negative and CXCR3-positive naive CD8 T cells. These receptors' targets are unknown. Whole-study results and caveats: CXCR3-negative naive cells had less hydrophobic TRB CDR3s than did CXCR3-positive naive cells.

The method, 5' RACE with UMI labels, was used to prepare the TRB cDNA libraries. TCRdb re-called the 5' RACE reads; one entry per CDR3 protein, DNA not given. The listing contains 60,000 to 65,000 distinct CDR3 sequences. The sample comprised naive CXCR3+ CD8+ T cells from blood. Indicated subset: CD45RO-CCR7+CD27+CD95- naive CD8+ T cells expressing CXCR3 (TNR3+). Source of these receptors: a human donor in good health. Some clones in this sample may be carry-over from other donors' samples.

The V and J genes are TRBV6-5 and TRBJ1-1. The CDR3 has 11 residues. Germline V lookup: CDR1 MNHEY, CDR2 SVGAGI. Here the CDR3 reads CASRVNTEAFF.

J is TRBJ1-4 and V is TRBV4-2; there is no DNA to check the TCRdb D call of TRBD1. CDR3 size: 17 residues. CDR1 and CDR2 from the germline V gene are LGHNA and YNFKEQ. The CDR3 spells CASSQAYRGRTNEKLFF.

The V call is TRBV29-1, the J call TRBJ1-1; absent DNA, TCRdb's TRBD1 call cannot be checked. CDR1 and CDR2 from the germline V gene are SQVTM and ANQGSEA. The CDR3 is made up of 13 amino acids. CDR3 sequence reads: CSAQDRGNFEAFF.

The chain combines TRBV29-1 with TRBJ2-1. Germline-derived CDR1 and CDR2 are SQVTM and ANQGSEA. This CDR3 has 14 residues. This CDR3 reads CSVEREGAYNEQFF.

The chain employs TRBV27 and TRBJ2-1. CDR3 length: 14 residues. Germline CDR1 MNHEY, CDR2 SMNVEV (reference sequence). This CDR3 is CASSLWRVNNEQFF.

The V gene is TRBV29-1, the J gene TRBJ2-7. The CDR3 runs 12 residues. The germline CDR1 and CDR2 sequences are SQVTM and ANQGSEA. CDR3 region: CSVEQRSYEQYF.

This chain links TRBV11-3 with TRBJ2-2. In germline, CDR1 is SGHNT, CDR2 YENEEA. CDR3 length: 17 amino acids. Here the CDR3 reads CASSSSTSSPNTGELFF.

The chain joins TRBV4-3 to TRBJ1-6; TCRdb indicates TRBD1, and absent DNA this call remains unverified. This CDR3 has 14 residues. Germline V CDR1 and CDR2: LGHNA, YSLEER. The CDR3 here is CASSQGQYNSPLHF.

This chain joins TRBV28 and TRBJ2-2; without DNA, the TCRdb call of TRBD1 cannot be checked. Germline V gene sequence: CDR1 MDHEN, CDR2 SYDVKM. The CDR3 has 15 residues. CDR3 sequence reads: CASSSQTVYTGELFF.

CDR3 region: CATSDSTGYGYTF. The gene calls are TRBV24-1 and TRBJ1-2; the D gene TCRdb calls, TRBD1, cannot be checked with no DNA. The germline V gene has CDR1 KGHDR and CDR2 SFDVKD. The CDR3 loop spans 13 amino acids.

The chain employs TRBV27 and TRBJ1-5; TCRdb calls TRBD1, which cannot be checked without DNA. CDR1 and CDR2 (germline): MNHEY, SMNVEV (reference sequence). The CDR3 totals 17 residues. This CDR3 is CPSSLSLVRQGNQPQHF.

The CDR3 loop is CSAPTKEANYGYTF. The rearrangement links TRBV29-1 to TRBJ1-2. The CDR3 runs to 14 residues. CDR1 and CDR2 from the germline V gene are SQVTM and ANQGSEA.

The chain is built from TRBV20-1 and TRBJ2-5; lacking DNA, the TRBD1 call made by TCRdb goes unchecked. The CDR3 length is 14 residues. Germline V gene lookup returns CDR1 DFQATT and CDR2 SNEGSKA (reference sequence). The CDR3 loop reads CSALSRDRLETQYF.

The chain has TRBV20-1 and TRBJ2-7; TCRdb's D call of TRBD2 is untestable without DNA. The CDR3 is 13 amino acids. CDR1 and CDR2 (germline): DFQATT, SNEGSKA (reference sequence). CDR3 in amino acids: CSARDAGNYEQYF.

The rearrangement links TRBV6-5 to TRBJ1-2; lacking DNA, the TRBD1 call made by TCRdb goes unchecked. Per germline, CDR1 MNHEY and CDR2 SVGAGI. This CDR3 region has 15 residues. CDR3 in amino acids: CASSPSAGDRYGYTF.

V gene TRBV20-1 combines with J gene TRBJ2-7; TCRdb indicates TRBD2, and absent DNA this call remains unverified. Germline V lookup: CDR1 DFQATT, CDR2 SNEGSKA (reference sequence). CDR3 length: 18 residues. CDR3 residues: CSASSGRTSGSHRYEQYF.

V usage is TRBV7-3 and J usage is TRBJ2-1; no DNA is available, so the TRBD1 call from TCRdb remains unchecked. The CDR3 has 11 residues. Germline CDR1 is SGHTA and CDR2 is FQGTGA. The CDR3: CASSVAGEQFF.

The genes are TRBV27 and TRBJ2-5. The CDR3 spans 14 residues. Germline CDR1 reads MNHEY; CDR2 reads SMNVEV (reference sequence). CDR3 sequence reads: CASSPTENQETQYF.